This T cell receptor (beta chain) is from a study of cytomegalovirus exposure and HLA in healthy donors. Study information: The study placed around 80% of its roughly 430 genotyped donors in the Caucasian-associated ancestry cluster.

The PCR used 60 Vbeta and 13 Jbeta primers. The repertoire was sequenced with immunoSEQ multiplex PCR; TCRdb's copy has only in-frame clones and lacks some. The top ten hold 2.3% of the sample, which has 150,000 to 200,000 clones, roughly 85% seen once. Study findings and constraints: TCR association rates varied by HLA locus in a later analysis, with DRB1 highest and HLA-C lowest. There were over 150 TCR beta chains listed as cytomegalovirus-associated.

Trimming took off 3 bases at V and 1 base at J, with 12 bases between the two ends. Per the germline V gene, CDR1 is SGHVS and CDR2 is FNYEAQ. The CDR3 extends over 15 amino acids. Regarding this clone: Its antigen is unknown.

The receptor was isolated from a woman aged 45-60 years in good health and CMV-seronegative. The sequencing sample was made of PBMCs. The V call is TRBV7-6, the J call TRBJ1-1; D gene uncertain. In DNA, the CDR3 is TGTGCCAGCAGCTTTCAGACGGGTAGGAACACTGAAGCTTTCTTT. This gives the protein CASSFQTGRNTEAFF.